The entry below gives a single TCR beta chain sequence along with its context. These data are taken from a study of Graves' ophthalmopathy and Graves' hyperthyroidism. Amplification targeted the TCR beta CDR3 regions, with RNA transcripts as the source material. Second-round multiplex PCR followed a first-round RT-PCR using HTBI primers. Each CDR3 protein gets one entry after TCRdb re-called the multiplex PCR reads with MiXCR. This repertoire shows 900,000 to 1,200,000 distinct CDR3 sequences, about two fifths found once; its top ten account for 11%. The sequencing input was peripheral blood or thyroid tissue (not recorded which). This clonotype was sampled from an adult man with Graves' hyperthyroidism.

CDR3: CASSYMGLNTEAFF. The CDR3 nucleotides are TGCGCCAGCAGCTACATGGGGTTAAACACTGAAGCTTTCTTT. The chain employs TRBV5-1 and TRBJ1-1, with D hard to call. The CDR3 sequence is 14 residues long. The V gene lost 3 bases and the J gene lost 2 bases, with 11 bases spanning the gap. Looked up from germline, CDR1 is SGHRS and CDR2 is YFSETQ.